These T cell receptor beta chains were read from a single sample in a study of cytomegalovirus exposure and HLA in healthy donors. Some clones are missing from TCRdb's copy, which holds only in-frame ones; the method was immunoSEQ multiplex PCR. The profile shows around 180,000 clones, roughly 80% of them singletons. The sample was PBMCs. The receptors shown here come from a male donor in good health and CMV-seronegative. The CDR3 runs from the conserved cysteine through the conserved F or W. D genes are given only for firm matches.

J gene,V gene,D gene,CDR3 protein
TRBJ1-2,TRBV5-6,-,CASSPLDRNYGYTF
TRBJ2-5,TRBV5-1,TRBD2,CASSWNEAGVGETQYF
TRBJ2-2,TRBV9,-,CASSVAANTGELFF
TRBJ2-1,TRBV4-2,-,CASSQEPGSPYNEQFF
TRBJ1-4,TRBV15,TRBD1,CATSRFTGVVTNEKLFF
TRBJ1-6,TRBV7-9,TRBD1,CASKPPPGGDSPLHF
TRBJ1-1,TRBV14,-,CASSQDPLRGANTEAFF
TRBJ2-7,TRBV2,-,CASSETQYEQYF
TRBJ2-7,TRBV28,-,CATGTPYEQYF
TRBJ2-2,TRBV5-1,-,CASSLILRRANTGELFF
TRBJ1-2,TRBV7-9,-,CSSSLDRAGVNYGYTF
TRBJ1-1,TRBV10-3,-,CAISYTGLGAEAFF
TRBJ1-5,TRBV12-5,TRBD1,CASAKGQGSNQPQHF
TRBJ2-7,TRBV7-3,-,CASSLNGVGAYEQYF
TRBJ2-5,TRBV5-6,TRBD2,CASSLLRLAEETQYF
TRBJ2-2,TRBV18,-,CASSPPGATGELFF
TRBJ2-7,TRBV27,-,CASSLGGSLRYEQYF
TRBJ1-4,TRBV5-6,TRBD1,CASSYDRGENEKLFF
TRBJ1-1,TRBV30,-,CACPGQSNTEAFF
TRBJ1-1,TRBV19,TRBD1,CASSPGTGVWLNTEAFF
TRBJ2-2,TRBV11-3,TRBD2,CASSPSGRADTGELFF
TRBJ1-5,TRBV7-9,-,CASAGINQPQHF
TRBJ2-7,TRBV18,-,CASSPRPTGLGYEQYF
TRBJ2-3,TRBV27,TRBD2,CASSGTLAGGLLTDTQYF
TRBJ2-1,TRBV5-6,TRBD1,CASSLPGTVYNEQFF
TRBJ2-7,TRBV28,-,CASSFLGVYEQYF
TRBJ2-7,TRBV2,-,CASSEWYGGSSYEQYF
TRBJ2-3,TRBV5-1,TRBD2,CASSSGLAGSPSTDTQYF
TRBJ2-7,TRBV29-1,-,CSVGDSSYEQYF
TRBJ1-1,TRBV18,-,CATAPREVSTEAFF
-,TRBV2,-,CASSGQGGNYEQYF
TRBJ2-7,TRBV2,-,CASGGRQGNIYEQYF
TRBJ2-7,TRBV7-2,-,CASSLDGGMAEQYF
TRBJ2-3,TRBV2,-,CASRIRVQYF
TRBJ1-2,TRBV6-5,-,CASGGDSDGNYGYTF
TRBJ2-1,TRBV7-3,-,CASSLKRTGSSEQFF
TRBJ2-3,TRBV4-1,TRBD2,CASSQDQAGVTDTQYF
TRBJ1-1,TRBV2,-,CASSESEPKLFF
TRBJ2-7,TRBV5-1,TRBD2,CASSPNRGGRLLGEQYF
TRBJ2-3,TRBV5-4,-,CASSLRGADTQYF
TRBJ2-5,TRBV5-6,TRBD2,CASSLGGGSGSNRQYF
TRBJ1-5,TRBV4-3,TRBD1,CASSQETGNLPQHF
TRBJ2-3,TRBV7-2,TRBD2,CASSLFTSGFFGTDTQYF
TRBJ2-6,TRBV7-2,TRBD1,CASSLVGQANSGANVLTF
TRBJ1-5,TRBV28,-,CASSLTGNQPQHF
TRBJ1-2,TRBV5-6,TRBD1,CASRPWDRVVGYTF
TRBJ2-3,TRBV19,TRBD1,CASSSTGDYADTQYF
-,TRBV6-1,-,CASSTAVTYEQYF
TRBJ2-5,TRBV9,-,CASSVGGGQETQYF
TRBJ1-2,TRBV5-1,-,CASSLGIQGIYGYTF